Each of the 23 T cell receptor beta chains below was sequenced from the same sample in a study of beta chain features in type 1 diabetes. These receptors are not linked to any known antigen. Broader study findings: Patients with Type 1 diabetes showed moderately but significantly shorter TCRB CDR3s in all four CD4+ subsets.

Since all of the isolated RNA was reverse transcribed, expressed TCRB transcripts were what got sequenced. The data were produced by immunoSEQ multiplex PCR, yet TCRdb's version contains in-frame clones alone and is incomplete. The sample records 100,000 to 150,000 clones, roughly 17% being singletons. The specimen sequenced was central memory CD4+ T cells from blood. All receptors derive from a man aged 18 to 30 with type 1 diabetes.

The genes are TRBV29-1 and TRBJ2-1; tentatively, D is TRBD1 (6 bases). The CDR3 is made up of 14 amino acids. CDR1 SQVTM and CDR2 ANQGSEA come from the germline V gene. The V gene lost 5 bases and the J gene lost 1 base, with 12 bases spanning the gap. CDR3 bases: TGCAGCGTTAAAAGGACAGCGTCCTACAATGAGCAGTTCTTC. Amino acids: CSVKRTASYNEQFF.

A remark on this clone: This likely stems from a read error, as it lies one base from a far larger clone. The sample has other DNA sequences that encode this CDR3 too. The chain is built from TRBV7-2 and TRBJ2-3; D uncertain. V gave up 3 bases and J gave up 2 bases, with 3 bases separating them. The CDR3 runs to 12 residues. Germline V lookup: CDR1 SGHTA, CDR2 FQGNSA. The CDR3 here is CASSFYTDTQYF. The CDR3 nucleotides are TGTGCCAGCAGCTTCTACACAGATACGCAGTATTTT. The variable domain in full, with the rest retrieved from reference TRBV7-2 and TRBJ2-3, is GAGVSQSPSNKVTEKGKDVELRCDPISGHTALYWYRQSLGQGLEFLIYFQGNSAPDKSGLPSDRFSAERTGGSVSTLTIQRTQQEDSAVYLCASSFYTDTQYFGPGTRLTVL.

CDR3 amino acids: CASSLSTQGDIETQYF. The CDR3, as DNA: TGTGCCAGCAGTTTATCAACACAGGGTGATATAGAGACCCAGTACTTC. V and J are TRBV28 and TRBJ2-5; D might be TRBD1 (6 bases). Germline V gene lookup returns CDR1 MDHEN and CDR2 SYDVKM. The CDR3 contains 16 residues. V was pared by 1 base and J by 4 bases, with 16 bases between.

This chain uses TRBV7-2 with TRBJ2-6; no clear D. The V gene lost 5 bases and the J gene lost 1 base, with 6 bases spanning the gap. CDR1 SGHTA and CDR2 FQGNSA come from the germline V gene. The CDR3 runs 14 residues. CDR3 nucleotide sequence: TGTGCCAGCAGCCCCCGTTCTGGGGCCAACGTCCTGACTTTC. This gives the protein CASSPRSGANVLTF.

This clone has ten or more counts. The chain is built from TRBV7-9 and TRBJ2-5; D is uncertain. Looked up from germline, CDR1 is SEHNR and CDR2 is FQNEAQ (reference sequence). The CDR3 covers 12 residues. V was cut by 4 bases and J by 5 bases, with 8 bases left in between. The CDR3 loop reads CASSSQVETQYF. The CDR3 nucleotides are TGTGCCAGCAGCTCTCAGGTGGAGACCCAGTACTTC.

This clone has a count of ten or more. This chain uses TRBV15 with TRBJ2-1; no reliable D call. Germline loops: CDR1 LNHNV, CDR2 YYDKDF (reference sequence). Deletions cut 0 bases from V and 0 bases from J, with 12 bases between. The CDR3 totals 17 residues. This CDR3 reads CATSRDQNYFSYNEQFF. Here the CDR3 DNA reads TGTGCCACCAGCAGAGATCAGAACTACTTCTCCTACAATGAGCAGTTCTTC.

This clone was found a few times. The rearrangement uses TRBV30 and TRBJ2-5; D unresolved. The CDR3 sequence is 13 residues long. Per the germline V gene, CDR1 is GTSNPN and CDR2 is SVGIG (reference sequence). The germline V and J ends were trimmed by 7 bases and 0 bases, with 12 bases remaining between them. CDR3 nucleotide sequence: TGTGCCTTGGGCCTGTCGAACCAAGAGACCCAGTACTTC. This encodes CALGLSNQETQYF.

CDR3 DNA sequence: TGTGCCAGCAGCCCAGGCGGGGGACCCGCCAATGAGCAGTTCTTC. Its protein is CASSPGGGPANEQFF. The chain has TRBV9 and TRBJ2-1; 7 bases align to TRBD2. CDR1 SGDLS and CDR2 YYNGEE come from the germline V gene. There are 15 residues in the CDR3. V lost 4 bases, J lost 6 bases, and 10 bases stayed unmatched.

This clone showed up just a few times. This chain uses TRBV9 with TRBJ2-7; 14 bases line up with TRBD2. The CDR3 runs 16 residues. J was trimmed by 3 bases and V by 4 bases; bases with no gene match: 6. From germline, CDR1 is SGDLS and CDR2 YYNGEE. The CDR3: CASSPRGTSGSYEQYF. The CDR3 bases are TGTGCCAGCAGCCCACGGGGGACTAGCGGGAGCTACGAGCAGTACTTC.

This sequence joins TRBV7-9 and TRBJ2-1; tentatively, D is TRBD1 (5 bases). The V gene lost 4 bases and the J gene lost 3 bases, with 22 bases spanning the gap. The CDR3 contains 18 residues. Germline loops: CDR1 SEHNR, CDR2 FQNEAQ (reference sequence). For the CDR3, the DNA is TGTGCCAGCAGCTGGGGCTTACAGCGTTCAGTTTTCTACAATGAGCAGTTCTTC. It is translated as CASSWGLQRSVFYNEQFF.

The chain couples TRBV5-1 to TRBJ2-3, with TRBD2 matching over 10 bases. In germline, CDR1 is SGHRS, CDR2 YFSETQ. Trimming took 6 bases from V and 4 from J; bases not matched to a gene: 2. The CDR3 spans 13 residues. Here the CDR3 reads CASNLAGADTQYF. The CDR3 coding sequence is TGCGCCAGCAACCTAGCGGGAGCAGATACGCAGTATTTT.

The gene calls are TRBV4-1 and TRBJ2-3; TRBD2 agrees at 7 bases. The CDR3 is made up of 14 amino acids. Germline CDR1 is MGHRA and CDR2 is YSYEKL. V dropped 4 bases and J dropped 3; count of bases not matched to a gene: 4. CDR3 nucleotide sequence: TGCGCCAGCAGCCTGACAGCGGGGACAGATACGCAGTATTTT. Protein product: CASSLTAGTDTQYF.

V and J are TRBV20-1 and TRBJ2-7, with D uncertain. V was clipped by 8 bases and J by 0 bases, with 8 bases between them. The CDR3 is made up of 11 amino acids. CDR1 is DFQATT and CDR2 is SNEGSKA in the germline V gene (reference sequence). The CDR3 sequence is CSFLSSYEQYF. The CDR3, as DNA: TGCAGTTTTTTGAGCTCCTACGAGCAGTACTTC.

This clone came up a few times. A junction boundary mismatches the germline segment, possibly from a read error. The chain carries TRBV25-1 and TRBJ2-3, with D possibly being TRBD1 (6 bases). The germline V gene encodes CDR1 MGHDK and CDR2 SYGVNS. This CDR3 comprises 10 residues. CDR3 region: CASRNRDNPF. The CDR3 DNA reads TGTGCCAGCAGAAACCGGGACAATCCTTTT. The complete variable domain, with remaining parts taken from reference TRBV25-1 and TRBJ2-3, reads EADIYQTPRYLVIGTGKKITLECSQTMGHDKMYWYQQDPGMELHLIHYSYGVNSTEKGDLSSESTVSRIRTEHFPLTLESARPSHTSQYLCASRNRDNPFGPGTRLTVL.

This clone was detected once. V usage is TRBV7-2 and J usage is TRBJ1-1, with D unresolved. Per the germline V gene, CDR1 is SGHTA and CDR2 is FQGNSA. The V end lost 5 bases, the J end lost 5 bases, and 12 bases lay between the germline ends. This CDR3 has 13 residues. CDR3 DNA: TGTGCCAGCAGCCCCAACCGTGGGACTGAAGCTTTCTTT. Amino acid sequence: CASSPNRGTEAFF. Together with reference TRBV7-2 and TRBJ1-1, the CDR3 gives the full variable domain: GAGVSQSPSNKVTEKGKDVELRCDPISGHTALYWYRQSLGQGLEFLIYFQGNSAPDKSGLPSDRFSAERTGGSVSTLTIQRTQQEDSAVYLCASSPNRGTEAFFGQGTRLTVV.

The chain carries TRBV18 and TRBJ1-2; D gene unclear. This CDR3 comprises 12 residues. Germline lookup yields CDR1 KGHSH and CDR2 LQKENI. Trimming stripped 6 bases from V and 8 bases from J, with 13 bases between. CDR3 DNA sequence: TGTGCCAGCTCGTCCGTGCCGAGGGGCTACACCTTC. Residues: CASSSVPRGYTF.

The gene calls are TRBV7-6 and TRBJ2-5, with D uncertain. The V end was cut by 3 bases, the J end by 4 bases, with 12 bases between. The CDR3 has 14 residues. Germline V gene lookup returns CDR1 SGHVS and CDR2 FNYEAQ. The CDR3: CASSFDSVGETQYF. The CDR3 DNA follows: TGTGCCAGCAGCTTCGACTCGGTCGGAGAGACCCAGTACTTC.

This clone was recorded a few times. The rearrangement uses TRBV30 and TRBJ2-7; a possible D gene is TRBD1 (5 bases). The CDR3 consists of 16 residues. Looked up from germline, CDR1 is GTSNPN and CDR2 is SVGIG (reference sequence). The V and J ends lost 4 bases and 3 bases respectively, with 22 bases between them. The CDR3 protein is CAWKTDRTGRSYEQYF. CDR3 nucleotides: TGTGCCTGGAAAACCGATCGAACAGGACGGAGCTACGAGCAGTACTTC.

The chain is built from TRBV25-1 and TRBJ2-1; 9 bases fit TRBD2. The CDR3 sequence is 15 residues long. Germline V gene data show CDR1 as MGHDK and CDR2 as SYGVNS. J lost 7 bases, V lost 3 bases, and 7 bases had no gene match. In nucleotides, the CDR3 is TGTGCCAGCAGTGACATCGGGCTAGCGGGGAATGAGCAGTTCTTC. It is translated as CASSDIGLAGNEQFF.

This clone was seen more than once but under ten times. This rearrangement joins TRBV30 to TRBJ1-5; the match to TRBD1 covers 7 bases. Looked up from germline, CDR1 is GTSNPN and CDR2 is SVGIG (reference sequence). The trim removed 0 bases at V and 2 bases at J, leaving 4 bases unmatched. The CDR3 extends over 15 amino acids. CDR3 amino acids: CAWSVRGAGNQPQHF. As DNA, the CDR3 is TGTGCCTGGAGTGTCAGGGGGGCCGGCAATCAGCCCCAGCATTTT.

DNA for the CDR3: TGTGCCAGCATTCTTACAGGGGCCTACACTGAAGCTTTCTTT. This translates into CASILTGAYTEAFF. The chain joins TRBV25-1 to TRBJ1-1, with 7 bases matching TRBD1. Unmatched junction bases numbered 8, after V lost 7 bases and J lost 3 bases. The CDR3 extends over 14 amino acids. The germline V gene has CDR1 MGHDK and CDR2 SYGVNS.

The rearrangement uses TRBV18 and TRBJ2-1; a weak D match, TRBD1 (6 bases). Germline lookup yields CDR1 KGHSH and CDR2 LQKENI. Trimming shortened V by 3 bases and J by 2 bases, and 14 bases separated the two germline ends. CDR3 size: 16 residues. Here the CDR3 reads CASSPQPGTTYNEQFF. The CDR3 DNA sequence: TGTGCCAGCTCACCCCAACCCGGGACAACCTACAATGAGCAGTTCTTC.

The chain couples TRBV7-2 to TRBJ2-5; D uncertain. Germline values: CDR1 SGHTA, CDR2 FQGNSA. V was trimmed by 5 bases and J by 1 base, leaving 5 bases between them. The CDR3 totals 12 residues. CDR3 loop: CASSRPQETQYF. CDR3 nucleotides: TGTGCCAGCAGCCGCCCCCAAGAGACCCAGTACTTC.